This entry concerns a single TCR beta chain. Sequencing was performed with immunoSEQ multiplex PCR; in TCRdb, only in-frame clones are kept and a portion is missing. The sample records some 360,000 clones, around 87% being singletons. Germline V CDR1 and CDR2: SGHRS, YFSETQ. The junction had 4 bases not matched to a gene; V was cut back by 0 bases and J by 3 bases. CDR3 length equals 15 residues. This entry comes from a study of blood T cell repertoires in COVID-19. This TCR was recovered from a woman between 55 and 75 years old with COVID-19, enrolled during active disease. Material for sequencing was peripheral blood. V is TRBV5-1 and J is TRBJ1-1; 8 bases are shared with TRBD1. In nucleotides, the CDR3 is TGCGCCAGCAGCTTGGACGAGGACAGGGACACTGAAGCTTTCTTT. Its protein product is CASSLDEDRDTEAFF.